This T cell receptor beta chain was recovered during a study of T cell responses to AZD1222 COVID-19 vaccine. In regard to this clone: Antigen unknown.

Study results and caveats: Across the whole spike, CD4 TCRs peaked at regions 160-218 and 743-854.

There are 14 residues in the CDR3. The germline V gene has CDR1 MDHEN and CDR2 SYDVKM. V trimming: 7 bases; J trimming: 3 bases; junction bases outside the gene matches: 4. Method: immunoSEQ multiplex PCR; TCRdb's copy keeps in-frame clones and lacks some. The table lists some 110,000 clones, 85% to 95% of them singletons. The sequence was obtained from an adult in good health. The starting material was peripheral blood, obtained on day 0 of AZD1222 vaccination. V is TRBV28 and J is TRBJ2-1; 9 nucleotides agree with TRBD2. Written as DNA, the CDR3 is TGTGCCAGCACCGAACTAGCGGGCTACAATGAGCAGTTCTTC. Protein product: CASTELAGYNEQFF.